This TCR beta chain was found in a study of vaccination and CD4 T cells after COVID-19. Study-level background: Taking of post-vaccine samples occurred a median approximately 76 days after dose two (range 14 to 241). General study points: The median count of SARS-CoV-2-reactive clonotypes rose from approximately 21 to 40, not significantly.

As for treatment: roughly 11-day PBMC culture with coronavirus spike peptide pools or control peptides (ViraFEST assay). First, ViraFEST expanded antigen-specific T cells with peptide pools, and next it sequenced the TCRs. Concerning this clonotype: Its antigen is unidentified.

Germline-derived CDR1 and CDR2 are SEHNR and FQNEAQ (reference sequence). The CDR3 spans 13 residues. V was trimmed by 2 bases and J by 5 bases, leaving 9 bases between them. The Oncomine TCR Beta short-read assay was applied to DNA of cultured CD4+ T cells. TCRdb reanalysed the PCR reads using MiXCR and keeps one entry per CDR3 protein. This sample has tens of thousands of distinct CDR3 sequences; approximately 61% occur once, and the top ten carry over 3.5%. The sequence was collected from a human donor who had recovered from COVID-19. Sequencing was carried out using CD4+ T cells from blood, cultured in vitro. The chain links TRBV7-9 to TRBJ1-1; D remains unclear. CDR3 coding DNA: TGTGCCAGCAGCTTACAAAGAGGGACTGAAGCTTTCTTT. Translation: CASSLQRGTEAFF.